The 6 T cell receptor beta chains presented below share a single source sample, sequenced in a study of early T cells in non-severe SARS-CoV-2 infection. TCRdb processed the 5' RACE reads anew with MiXCR; each CDR3 protein has one entry. Of about 55,000 distinct CDR3 sequences in the sample, roughly an eighth were seen once. Sequencing was performed on whole blood, taken at baseline. The origin of the receptors is an adult who was a healthcare worker with PCR-confirmed SARS-CoV-2 infection or an uninfected control (not recorded which).

The chain recombines TRBV7-6 with TRBJ2-3; 8 nucleotides align to TRBD2. The CDR3 totals 17 residues. The germline V gene encodes CDR1 SGHVS and CDR2 FNYEAQ. V lost 5 bases, J lost 4 bases, and 14 bases stayed unmatched. CDR3 in amino acids: CASSEPPPLAGPDTQYF. In nucleotides, the CDR3 is TGTGCCAGCAGCGAACCCCCGCCCCTAGCGGGCCCAGATACGCAGTATTTT.

This clonotype occurred a few times. V usage is TRBV7-6 and J usage is TRBJ2-1, with D unresolved. CDR1 is SGHVS, CDR2 FNYEAQ, per germline. The CDR3 sequence is 13 residues long. With 5 bases removed from V and 5 bases from J, the gap between germline ends came to 10 bases. The CDR3 DNA is TGTGCCAGCAGCCGCGGAACCGACAATGAGCAGTTCTTC. Its translation is CASSRGTDNEQFF.

The sample holds many counts of this clonotype. The CDR3 nucleotides are TGTGCCAGCAGCCCATGGGCGACTAGCGATCTGGAAGAGCAGTACTTC. This sequence encodes CASSPWATSDLEEQYF. V usage is TRBV14 and J usage is TRBJ2-7; TRBD2 agrees at 8 bases. Germline V CDR1 and CDR2: SGHDN, FVKESK. V trimming: 4 bases; J trimming: 7 bases; junction bases outside the gene matches: 15. The CDR3 totals 16 residues.

In this sample, this clonotype turned up a few times. For the CDR3, the DNA is TGCAGCGTCCGGGACTACGACAATGAGCAGTTCTTC. It encodes CSVRDYDNEQFF. This chain links TRBV29-1 with TRBJ2-1; the match to TRBD2 covers 7 bases. This CDR3 is 12 amino acids long. V was pared by 6 bases and J by 5 bases, with 4 bases of the junction left unmatched. The germline V gene encodes CDR1 SQVTM and CDR2 ANQGSEA.

The rearrangement joins TRBV20-1 to TRBJ1-6, with TRBD1 as a possible D gene (6 bases). Germline-derived CDR1 and CDR2 are DFQATT and SNEGSKA (reference sequence). There are 15 residues in the CDR3. CDR3 protein: CSAQRGSSYNSPLHF. In DNA, the CDR3 is TGCAGCGCCCAAAGGGGGAGCTCCTATAATTCACCCCTCCACTTT.

This clonotype was counted only a few times. V is TRBV7-6 and J is TRBJ2-5, with D possibly being TRBD2 (7 bases). The germline V gene encodes CDR1 SGHVS and CDR2 FNYEAQ. The CDR3 runs 15 residues. V gave up 1 base and J gave up 2 bases, with 11 bases separating them. CDR3 nucleotide sequence: TGTGCCAGCAGCTTAGGAGCGGGACATCAAGAGACCCAGTACTTC. This sequence encodes CASSLGAGHQETQYF. The variable domain in full, with the rest retrieved from reference TRBV7-6 and TRBJ2-5, is GAGVSQSPRYKVTKRGQDVALRCDPISGHVSLYWYRQALGQGPEFLTYFNYEAQQDKSGLPNDRFSAERPEGSISTLTIQRTEQRDSAMYRCASSLGAGHQETQYFGPGTRLLVL.